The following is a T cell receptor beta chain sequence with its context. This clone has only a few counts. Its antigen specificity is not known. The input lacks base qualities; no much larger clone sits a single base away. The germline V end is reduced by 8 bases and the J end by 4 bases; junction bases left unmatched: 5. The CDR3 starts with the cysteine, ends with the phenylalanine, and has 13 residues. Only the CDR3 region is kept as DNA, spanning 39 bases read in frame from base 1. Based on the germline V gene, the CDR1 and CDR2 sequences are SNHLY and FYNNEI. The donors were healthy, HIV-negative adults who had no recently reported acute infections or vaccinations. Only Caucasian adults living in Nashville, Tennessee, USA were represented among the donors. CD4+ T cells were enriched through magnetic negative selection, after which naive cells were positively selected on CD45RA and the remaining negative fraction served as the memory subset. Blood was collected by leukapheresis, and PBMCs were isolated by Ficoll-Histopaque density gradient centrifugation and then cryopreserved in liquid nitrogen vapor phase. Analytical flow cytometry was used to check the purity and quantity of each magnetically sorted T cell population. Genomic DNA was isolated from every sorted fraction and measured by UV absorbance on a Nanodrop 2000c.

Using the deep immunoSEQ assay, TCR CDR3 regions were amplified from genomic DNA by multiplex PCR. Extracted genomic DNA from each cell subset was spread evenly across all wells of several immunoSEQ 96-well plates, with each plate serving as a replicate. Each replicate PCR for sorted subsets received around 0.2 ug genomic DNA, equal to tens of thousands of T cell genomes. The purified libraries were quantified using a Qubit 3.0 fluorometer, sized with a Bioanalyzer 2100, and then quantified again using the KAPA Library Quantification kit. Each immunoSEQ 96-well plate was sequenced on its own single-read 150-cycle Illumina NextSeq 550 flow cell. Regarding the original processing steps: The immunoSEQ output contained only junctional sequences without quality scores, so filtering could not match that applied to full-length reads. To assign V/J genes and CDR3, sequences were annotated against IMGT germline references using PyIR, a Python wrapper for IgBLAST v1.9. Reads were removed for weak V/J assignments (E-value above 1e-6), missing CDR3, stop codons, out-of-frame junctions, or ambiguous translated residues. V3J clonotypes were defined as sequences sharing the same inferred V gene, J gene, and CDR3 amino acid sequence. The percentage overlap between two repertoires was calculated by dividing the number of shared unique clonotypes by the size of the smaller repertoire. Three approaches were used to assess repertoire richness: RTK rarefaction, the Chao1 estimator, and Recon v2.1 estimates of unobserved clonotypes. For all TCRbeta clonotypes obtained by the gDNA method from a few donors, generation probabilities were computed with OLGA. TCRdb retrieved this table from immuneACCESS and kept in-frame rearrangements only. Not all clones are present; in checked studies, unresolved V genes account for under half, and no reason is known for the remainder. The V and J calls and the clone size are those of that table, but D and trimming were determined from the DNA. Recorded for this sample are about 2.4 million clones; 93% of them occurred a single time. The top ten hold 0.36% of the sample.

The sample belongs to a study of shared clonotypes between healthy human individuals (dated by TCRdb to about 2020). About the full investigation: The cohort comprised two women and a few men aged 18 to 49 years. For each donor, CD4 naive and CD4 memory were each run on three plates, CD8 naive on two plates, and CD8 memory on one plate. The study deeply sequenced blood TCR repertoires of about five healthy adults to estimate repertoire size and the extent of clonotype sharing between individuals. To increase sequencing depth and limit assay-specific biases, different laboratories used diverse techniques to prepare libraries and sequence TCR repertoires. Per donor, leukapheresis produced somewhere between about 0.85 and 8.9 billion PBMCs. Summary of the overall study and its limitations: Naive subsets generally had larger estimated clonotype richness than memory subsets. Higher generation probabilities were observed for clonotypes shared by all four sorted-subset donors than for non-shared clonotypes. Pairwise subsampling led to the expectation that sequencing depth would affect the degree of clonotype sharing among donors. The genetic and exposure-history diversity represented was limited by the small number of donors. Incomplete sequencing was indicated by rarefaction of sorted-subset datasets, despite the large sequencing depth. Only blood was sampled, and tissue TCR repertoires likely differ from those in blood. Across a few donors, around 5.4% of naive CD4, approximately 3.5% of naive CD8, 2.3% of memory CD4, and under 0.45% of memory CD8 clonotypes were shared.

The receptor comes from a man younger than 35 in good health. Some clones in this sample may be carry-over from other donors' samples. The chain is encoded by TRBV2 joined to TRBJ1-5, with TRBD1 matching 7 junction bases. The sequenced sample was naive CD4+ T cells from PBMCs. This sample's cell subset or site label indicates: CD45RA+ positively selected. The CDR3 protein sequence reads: CASGRQGNQPQHF. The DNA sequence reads TGTGCCAGCGGACGACAGGGAAATCAGCCCCAGCATTTT.